The 16 T cell receptor beta chains listed next were all sequenced from one sample in a study of blood T cell repertoires in COVID-19. The assay was immunoSEQ multiplex PCR, and TCRdb's table has in-frame clones only and misses some. Among 200,000 to 250,000 clones listed, around 83% were seen once. The sample consisted of peripheral blood. These receptors originate from a man between 50 and 59 years old with active or convalescent COVID-19.

The V call is TRBV5-8, the J call TRBJ2-5, with D possibly TRBD2 on 6 matching bases. CDR1 and CDR2 from the germline V gene are SGHTS and YDEGEE. The CDR3 sequence is 16 residues long. Trimming removed 4 bases from V and 2 bases from J, with 18 bases in between. The CDR3 spells CASSPLGQGGQETQYF. In DNA form, the CDR3 reads TGTGCCAGCAGCCCATTAGGCCAGGGAGGACAAGAGACCCAGTACTTC.

The chain joins TRBV2 to TRBJ2-7; TRBD1 matches at 8 bases. Germline V gene sequence: CDR1 SNHLY, CDR2 FYNNEI. With V trimmed by 4 bases and J by 3 bases, 5 bases remained unmatched. The CDR3 runs 14 residues. This CDR3 reads CASSGGRGLYEQYF. The CDR3 DNA sequence: TGTGCCAGCAGTGGCGGCAGGGGGCTCTACGAGCAGTACTTC.

Concerning this clone itself: Distinct nucleotide sequences in the sample also encode this CDR3. J is TRBJ1-1 and V is TRBV6-5, with 8 nucleotides matching TRBD1. The CDR3 consists of 13 residues. Per germline, CDR1 MNHEY and CDR2 SVGAGI. The junction had 3 bases not matched to a gene; V was cut back by 6 bases and J by 3 bases. CDR3 in amino acids: CASSLQGDTEAFF. In nucleotides, the CDR3 is TGTGCCAGCAGCCTACAGGGGGACACTGAAGCTTTCTTT.

This chain links TRBV7-2 with TRBJ1-5; D perhaps matches TRBD1 (5 bases). V lost 5 bases and J 3 bases, leaving 20 bases between the germline ends. Per the germline V gene, CDR1 is SGHTA and CDR2 is FQGNSA. This CDR3 comprises 17 residues. CDR3 sequence (DNA): TGTGCCAGCAGCGTGGTGGGGGGTTATACAAACAATCAGCCCCAGCATTTT. Protein product: CASSVVGGYTNNQPQHF.

This clone was recorded once. This sequence joins TRBV5-5 and TRBJ1-4; D may be TRBD1 (5 bases). Between the trimmed V and J ends, which lost 4 bases and 6 bases, there was a span of 19 bases. This CDR3 is built from 16 residues. Germline V gene sequence: CDR1 SGHKS, CDR2 YYEKEE (reference sequence). This chain's CDR3 is CASSPGVRGGDEKLFF. CDR3 nucleotide sequence: TGTGCCAGCAGCCCGGGGGTTAGGGGCGGAGATGAAAAACTGTTTTTT. Based on the CDR3 plus reference TRBV5-5 and TRBJ1-4, the full variable domain is DAGVTQSPTHLIKTRGQQVTLRCSPISGHKSVSWYQQVLGQGPQFIFQYYEKEERGRGNFPDRFSARQFPNYSSELNVNALLLGDSALYLCASSPGVRGGDEKLFFGSGTQLSVL.

This chain joins TRBV12-3 or TRBV12-4 and TRBJ1-5; TRBD1 matches at 7 bases. The V and J ends lost 6 bases and 4 bases, in that order; junction bases with no gene match: 3. The CDR3 totals 13 residues. CDR3 protein: CASSGTANQPQHF. The CDR3 bases are TGTGCCAGCAGCGGGACAGCTAATCAGCCCCAGCATTTT.

There are a few counts of this clone. This chain connects TRBV18 to TRBJ2-3, with 7 bases aligning to TRBD2. With 10 bases clipped from V and 0 bases from J, the junction kept 4 bases outside the gene matches. The CDR3 is 13 residues long. Germline lookup yields CDR1 KGHSH and CDR2 LQKENI. The CDR3 is CATVGGSTDTQYF. The CDR3 region has the DNA TGTGCCACCGTGGGGGGGAGCACAGATACGCAGTATTTT. Filled out from reference TRBV18 and TRBJ2-3, the complete variable domain reads NAGVMQNPRHLVRRRGQEARLRCSPMKGHSHVYWYRQLPEEGLKFMVYLQKENIIDESGMPKERFSAEFPKEGPSILRIQQVVRGDSAAYFCATVGGSTDTQYFGPGTRLTVL.

The sample holds one count of this clone. V gene TRBV13 combines with J gene TRBJ2-2; TRBD2 aligns across 9 bases. Losses at the gene ends were 3 bases for V and 7 bases for J; bases not matched to a gene: 9. CDR1 and CDR2 (germline): PRHDT, FYEKMQ (reference sequence). The CDR3 is 16 residues long. The chain's CDR3 is CASSFGGGAWSGELFF. CDR3 nucleotide sequence: TGTGCCAGCAGCTTTGGCGGGGGGGCCTGGAGCGGGGAGCTGTTTTTT.

The rearrangement joins TRBV7-9 to TRBJ2-1; TRBD2 aligns across 8 bases. The CDR3 has 16 residues. With V trimmed by 5 bases and J by 4 bases, 10 bases remained unmatched. Germline lookup yields CDR1 SEHNR and CDR2 FQNEAQ (reference sequence). CDR3 bases: TGTGCCAGCAGCCTGGGGGTAGCGGGACTTTACAATGAGCAGTTCTTC. Its protein product is CASSLGVAGLYNEQFF. The full variable domain, with the rest looked up from reference TRBV7-9 and TRBJ2-1, is DTGVSQNPRHKITKRGQNVTFRCDPISEHNRLYWYRQTLGQGPEFLTYFQNEAQLEKSRLLSDRFSAERPKGSFSTLEIQRTEQGDSAMYLCASSLGVAGLYNEQFFGPGTRLTVL.

The CDR3 loop is CASSPSGRQDTQYF. The CDR3 DNA follows: TGTGCCAGCAGCCCTAGCGGGAGGCAAGATACGCAGTATTTT. The J gene is TRBJ2-3, the V gene TRBV7-3, with 11 bases fitting TRBD2. V was pared by 5 bases and J by 5 bases, with 3 bases of the junction left unmatched. The CDR3 contains 14 residues. Germline CDR1 reads SGHTA; CDR2 reads FQGTGA.

The chain combines TRBV12-5 with TRBJ2-2, with 8 bases lining up with TRBD1. The CDR3 runs 15 residues. CDR1 is LGHNT, CDR2 FRNRAP, per germline. V gave up 6 bases and J gave up 5 bases; unmatched junction bases: 8. CDR3 sequence (DNA): TGTGCTAGTGGGAGAACAGGGGGAATTACCGGGGAGCTGTTTTTT. Amino acids: CASGRTGGITGELFF.

The rearrangement uses TRBV4-1 and TRBJ1-3; 9 bases match TRBD1. The germline gives CDR1 MGHRA, CDR2 YSYEKL. J was trimmed by 4 bases and V by 0 bases; bases with no gene match: 10. The CDR3 has 18 amino acids. In DNA form, the CDR3 reads TGCGCCAGCAGCCAAGATTGGACAGGGGCCCTCGGAGGAAACACCATATATTTT. Protein: CASSQDWTGALGGNTIYF.

The chain couples TRBV7-2 to TRBJ1-3, with TRBD1 matching 8 bases. Losses at the gene ends were 5 bases for V and 0 bases for J; bases not matched to a gene: 9. The CDR3 has 17 residues. The germline V gene has CDR1 SGHTA and CDR2 FQGNSA. The DNA of the CDR3 is TGTGCCAGCAGCCCTACGACAGGGGCTCTCTCTGGAAACACCATATATTTT. As protein: CASSPTTGALSGNTIYF.

This sequence joins TRBV24-1 and TRBJ1-1; TRBD1 agrees at 9 bases. The length of the CDR3 is 16 residues. Trimming removed 3 bases from V and 1 base from J; junction bases left unmatched: 5. Germline V gene sequence: CDR1 KGHDR, CDR2 SFDVKD. The DNA for the CDR3 is TGTGCCACCAGTGATGCTCCGGGACAGGGGAACACTGAAGCTTTCTTT. Its protein product is CATSDAPGQGNTEAFF.

The chain has TRBV25-1 and TRBJ1-2, with 8 positions matching TRBD1. Germline values: CDR1 MGHDK, CDR2 SYGVNS. Unmatched junction bases numbered 3, after V lost 1 base and J lost 5 bases. This CDR3 region has 14 residues. The DNA of the CDR3 is TGTGCCAGCAGTGAATTTCAGGGGGCGTATGGCTACACCTTC. Its translation: CASSEFQGAYGYTF.

The chain has TRBV21-1 and TRBJ2-2; the listed D gene, TRBD1, was not tested against the DNA. TRBV21-1 is listed as a pseudogene. The CDR3 has 15 residues. The CDR3 DNA reads as TGTGCCAGCAGCATCGGCAGGGTGAAGACCGGGGAGCTGTTTTTT. Translating gives CASSIGRVKTGELFF.